This T cell receptor (beta chain) was obtained from a study of T cells after somatic rescue of genetic block. This CDR3 region has 15 residues. Trimming removed 3 bases at V and 5 bases at J, with 13 bases between. Germline loops: CDR1 KGHSH, CDR2 LQKENI. Clones were read by immunoSEQ multiplex PCR, and TCRdb kept only the in-frame ones, dropping some. The table includes 95,000 to 120,000 clones, around 90% detected once. The origin of this receptor is a young woman. The sample was peripheral blood mononuclear cells (PBMCs). The chain joins TRBV18 to TRBJ1-4; the D gene is possibly TRBD1 (6 bases). In DNA, the CDR3 is TGTGCCAGCTCACCGATAGGGGGGCTAAATGAAAAACTGTTTTTT. Translated: CASSPIGGLNEKLFF.